This T cell receptor beta chain was observed in a study of T cell responses to AZD1222 COVID-19 vaccine. The repertoire was sequenced with immunoSEQ multiplex PCR; TCRdb's copy has only in-frame clones and lacks some. The table records under 150,000 clones, roughly 90% of them present only once. Regarding this clone: Its specificity is not known.

There are 14 residues in the CDR3. CDR1 and CDR2 (germline): SEHNR, FQNEAQ (reference sequence). Trimming cost V 1 base and J 1 base, with 4 bases left between them. General observations from the study: Seropositive at baseline were only six or seven AZD1222 recipients. Only after the peak T cell response were repertoires sampled. Donor demographics were predominantly white British with a female majority; clonal diversity may be underestimated.

Here the sequenced sample was peripheral blood, taken on day 0 of AZD1222 vaccination. This TCR was sampled from an adult in good health. The genes are TRBV7-9 and TRBJ1-4; D gene uncertain. The CDR3 loop is CASSLGQTNEKLFF. The DNA for the CDR3 is TGTGCCAGCAGCTTAGGGCAAACTAATGAAAAACTGTTTTTT.